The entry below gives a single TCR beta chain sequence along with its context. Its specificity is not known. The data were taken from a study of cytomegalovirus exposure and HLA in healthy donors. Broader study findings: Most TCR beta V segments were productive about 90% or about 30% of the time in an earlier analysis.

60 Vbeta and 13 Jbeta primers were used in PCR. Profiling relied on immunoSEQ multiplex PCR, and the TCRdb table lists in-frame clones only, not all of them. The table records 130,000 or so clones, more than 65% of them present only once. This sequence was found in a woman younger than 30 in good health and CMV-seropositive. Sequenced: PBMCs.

The CDR3 coding sequence is TGTGCCAGCAGTGAACAGGGGACAGCCCAGCCCCAGCATTTT. The encoded protein is CASSEQGTAQPQHF. This chain connects TRBV6-1 to TRBJ1-5, with 7 bases fitting TRBD1. The CDR3 spans 14 residues. CDR1 is MNHNS and CDR2 is SASEGT in the germline V gene. V was clipped by 2 bases and J by 7 bases; unmatched bases: 5.